The 12 T cell receptor beta chains below come from one sample, sequenced in a study of blood T cell repertoires in COVID-19 (dated by TCRdb to the early 2020s). Libraries were constructed by the immunoSEQ multiplex PCR assay. What TCRdb holds here is the immuneACCESS table cut down to in-frame rearrangements. Part of the clones is not present; checked against another copy, under half of the missing clones reflect an unresolved V gene, and the others are unexplained. For this sample the table gives about 53,000 clones, of which 85% to 95% were detected only once. The top ten constitute 3.1% of the sample. Source material: peripheral blood. The origin of the receptors is a human donor in a cohort sampled during active COVID-19.

The chain uses TRBV29-1 and TRBJ1-2, with D unclear. This CDR3 region has 12 residues. V was shortened by 3 bases and J by 2 bases, with 7 bases between the two germline ends. Per the germline V gene, CDR1 is SQVTM and CDR2 is ANQGSEA. Here the CDR3 DNA reads TGCAGCGTTGATATCAGGAACTATGGCTACACCTTC. Amino acid sequence: CSVDIRNYGYTF.

The CDR3 DNA reads as TGTGCCATTACCAGGGGGCCACAAGAGACCCAGTACTTC. Amino acid sequence: CAITRGPQETQYF. The chain combines TRBV10-3 with TRBJ2-5; 8 bases align to TRBD1. Germline V gives CDR1 ENHRY, CDR2 SYGVKD. This CDR3 is built from 13 residues. Trimming cost V 9 bases and J 2 bases; bases outside gene matches: 5.

This clone was recorded only once. J is TRBJ2-5 and V is TRBV27, with TRBD1 identical over 7 bases. The junction had 4 bases not matched to a gene; V was cut back by 2 bases and J by 4 bases. CDR1 is MNHEY, CDR2 SMNVEV, per germline (reference sequence). The CDR3 spans 14 residues. The CDR3 DNA reads TGTGCCAGCAGTTTAAGGAGACAGGGAGAGACCCAGTACTTC. Translation gives CASSLRRQGETQYF.

V and J are TRBV5-4 and TRBJ2-5, with D unresolved. This CDR3 contains 14 residues. V shed 0 bases and J shed 2 bases, with 8 bases lying between them. In germline, CDR1 is SGHNT, CDR2 YYREEE (reference sequence). This CDR3 reads CASSLALFQETQYF. The CDR3 coding sequence is TGTGCCAGCAGCTTGGCCCTATTTCAAGAGACCCAGTACTTC.

CDR3 amino acids: CASSLVGLADYEQYV. The CDR3 coding sequence is TGTGCCAGCAGCTTAGTGGGACTAGCTGATTACGAGCAGTACGTC. The J gene is TRBJ2-7, the V gene TRBV7-2; 9 bases are a match to TRBD2. CDR1 is SGHTA and CDR2 is FQGNSA in the germline V gene. With V trimmed by 1 base and J by 4 bases, 5 bases remained unmatched. CDR3 length equals 15 residues.

This chain uses TRBV21-1 with TRBJ1-1; the D call TRBD1 from the table was never checked on the DNA. TRBV21-1 is a recognized pseudogene. CDR3 length: 17 amino acids. As DNA, the CDR3 is TGTGCCAGCATCGAACCGGGACAGGGGAGGATGGGCACTGAAGCTTTCTTT. Protein product: CASIEPGQGRMGTEAFF.

This clone was observed a single time. CDR3 sequence reads: CSAPDSREQFF. CDR3 bases: TGCAGTGCCCCCGACAGCCGAGAGCAGTTCTTC. V usage is TRBV20-1 and J usage is TRBJ2-1, with D perhaps matching TRBD1 (5 bases). V was pared by 6 bases and J by 10 bases, with 13 bases between. The CDR3 is 11 amino acids. CDR1 DFQATT and CDR2 SNEGSKA come from the germline V gene (reference sequence).

V is TRBV6-2 or TRBV6-3 and J is TRBJ2-5; D not certain. The germline CDR1 and CDR2 sequences are MNHEY and SVGEGT. The V end was cut by 5 bases, the J end by 5 bases, with 18 bases between. The CDR3 is made up of 15 amino acids. The CDR3 DNA follows: TGTGCCAGCAGTCCCATCCCTTTAGAAGAGGAGACCCAGTACTTC. It translates to CASSPIPLEEETQYF.

This chain joins TRBV9 and TRBJ2-1, with 10 nucleotides matching TRBD2. The CDR3 runs to 16 residues. Trimming cost V 4 bases and J 3 bases; bases outside gene matches: 7. The germline V gene has CDR1 SGDLS and CDR2 YYNGEE. The CDR3 reads CASSHGLAANYNEQFF. CDR3 DNA sequence: TGTGCCAGCAGCCATGGACTAGCGGCAAACTACAATGAGCAGTTCTTC.

This clone occurred a few times. V and J are TRBV28 and TRBJ1-5; TRBD1 agrees at 10 bases. The CDR3 is 14 residues long. Germline V gene data show CDR1 as MDHEN and CDR2 as SYDVKM. Trimming took 5 bases from V and 6 from J; bases not matched to a gene: 4. CDR3 sequence reads: CASSPDRGFQPQHF. DNA for the CDR3: TGTGCCAGCAGTCCGGACAGGGGGTTTCAGCCCCAGCATTTT. The full variable domain, completed using reference TRBV28 and TRBJ1-5, is DVKVTQSSRYLVKRTGEKVFLECVQDMDHENMFWYRQDPGLGLRLIYFSYDVKMKEKGDIPEGYSVSREKKERFSLILESASTNQTSMYLCASSPDRGFQPQHFGDGTRLSIL.

The CDR3 spells CASGQPIRAGAKNIQYF. In DNA, the CDR3 is TGTGCTAGTGGTCAACCCATCCGGGCGGGGGCCAAAAACATTCAGTACTTC. The chain employs TRBV12-5 and TRBJ2-4; D possibly corresponds to TRBD2 (6 bases). The CDR3 totals 17 residues. Trimming took 5 bases from V and 1 from J, leaving 18 bases between them. Germline V gene sequence: CDR1 LGHNT, CDR2 FRNRAP.

The chain employs TRBV15 and TRBJ2-5, with D tentatively TRBD1 (6 bases). This CDR3 contains 18 residues. CDR1 is LNHNV and CDR2 is YYDKDF in the germline V gene (reference sequence). Trimming left V 3 bases short and J 3 bases short, with 23 bases between. CDR3: CATSRRWAQGPPKETQYF. The CDR3 DNA sequence: TGTGCCACCAGCAGGAGGTGGGCACAGGGTCCACCAAAAGAGACCCAGTACTTC.